This T cell receptor (beta chain) was observed in a study of Tregs in tolerant kidney transplant recipients. Study-wide background: CD4+CD25+CD127- cells came from approximately 3-day belatacept mixed lymphocyte reactions, some with approximately five-day graft donor restimulation.

In the case of this clone: Its target is not known.

Sequencing was performed with immunoSEQ multiplex PCR; in TCRdb, only in-frame clones are kept and a portion is missing. The profile shows just under 45,000 clones, nearly 97% of them singletons. Study outcomes and limitations: This study did not directly address biological reproducibility.

The CDR3 has 15 residues. Germline V CDR1 and CDR2: SGHDT, YYEEEE. Trimming cost V 2 bases and J 2 bases, with 13 bases left between them. This rearrangement joins TRBV5-6 to TRBJ1-2; D ambiguous. Sequencing was carried out using Tregs from blood cultured with allogeneic cells. This receptor was identified in a human donor in good health. The CDR3 is CASSLRGILNYGYTF. The CDR3 DNA is TGTGCCAGCAGCTTACGCGGGATCCTAAACTATGGCTACACCTTC.